The 18 T cell receptor beta chains listed next were all sequenced from one sample in a study of blood T cell repertoires in COVID-19. The table came from immunoSEQ multiplex PCR; TCRdb's copy has only in-frame clones and leaves some out. The profile shows approximately 82,000 clones, around four fifths of them singletons. Input material: peripheral blood. These receptor sequences come from a woman aged 60 to 75 with acute or convalescent COVID-19.

The chain has TRBV7-2 and TRBJ2-2; 8 positions agree with TRBD1. V was clipped by 4 bases and J by 5 bases; unmatched bases: 12. The CDR3 spans 17 residues. Germline CDR1 is SGHTA and CDR2 is FQGNSA. CDR3: CASSSIQGALATGELFF. CDR3 DNA sequence: TGTGCCAGCAGCTCGATCCAGGGGGCTCTGGCGACCGGGGAGCTGTTTTTT.

This chain connects TRBV3-1 (or the pseudogene TRBV3-2) to TRBJ1-1; 10 nucleotides align to TRBD1. This CDR3 has 15 residues. The V segment lost 4 bases and the J segment 5 bases; nucleotides outside the gene matches: 7. Germline values: CDR1 LGHDT, CDR2 YNNKEL (reference sequence). Written as DNA, the CDR3 is TGTGCCAGCAGCCTGACAGGGGGCGTACGGACTGAAGCTTTCTTT. Protein sequence: CASSLTGGVRTEAFF.

This clone was recorded only once. CDR3: CASSLQAQETQYF. The DNA for the CDR3 is TGCGCCAGCAGCTTGCAGGCACAAGAGACCCAGTACTTC. The chain uses TRBV5-1 and TRBJ2-5; D ambiguous. V was shortened by 1 base and J by 2 bases, with 6 bases between the two germline ends. This CDR3 has 13 amino acids. Germline CDR1 and CDR2: SGHRS and YFSETQ.

The CDR3 here is CATSRAGTGNQPQHF. DNA for the CDR3: TGTGCCACCAGCAGAGCCGGGACAGGCAATCAGCCCCAGCATTTT. The chain combines TRBV15 with TRBJ1-5; 7 nucleotides agree with TRBD1. The V gene end was trimmed by 1 base and the J gene end by 2 bases; junction bases not matched to a gene: 2. The germline CDR1 and CDR2 sequences are LNHNV and YYDKDF (reference sequence). The CDR3 consists of 15 residues. The whole variable domain, filled in from reference TRBV15 and TRBJ1-5, reads DAMVIQNPRYQVTQFGKPVTLSCSQTLNHNVMYWYQQKSSQAPKLLFHYYDKDFNNEADTPDNFQSRRPNTSFCFLDIRSPGLGDTAMYLCATSRAGTGNQPQHFGDGTRLSIL.

J is TRBJ2-7 and V is TRBV3-1 (or the pseudogene TRBV3-2); 7 bases are a match to TRBD1. Per the germline V gene, CDR1 is LGHDT and CDR2 is YNNKEL (reference sequence). This CDR3 contains 15 residues. Losses at the gene ends were 3 bases for V and 1 base for J; bases not matched to a gene: 6. CDR3 coding DNA: TGTGCCAGCAGCCAGACGACAGGGTCGTCCTACGAGCAGTACTTC. Amino acids: CASSQTTGSSYEQYF.

The chain employs TRBV10-3 and TRBJ1-5; D not certain. The germline V gene has CDR1 ENHRY and CDR2 SYGVKD. The CDR3 has 14 amino acids. V lost 2 bases and J lost 0, with 5 bases in between. CDR3 DNA sequence: TGTGCCATCAGTGAGGGCAGTAGCAATCAGCCCCAGCATTTT. This codes for CAISEGSSNQPQHF.

The V gene is TRBV7-9, the J gene TRBJ2-7, with D maybe TRBD2 (6 bases). The length of the CDR3 is 16 residues. Germline V gene lookup returns CDR1 SEHNR and CDR2 FQNEAQ (reference sequence). V was pared by 3 bases and J by 0 bases, with 15 bases between. The CDR3, as DNA: TGTGCCAGCAGCTTCGGATTGGAGGGCTCCTCCTACGAGCAGTACTTC. Translated: CASSFGLEGSSYEQYF.

The genes are TRBV7-2 and TRBJ1-2, with 7 bases identical to TRBD1. The junction had 10 bases not matched to a gene; V was cut back by 5 bases and J by 4 bases. The CDR3 covers 15 residues. CDR1 and CDR2 (germline): SGHTA, FQGNSA. In DNA, the CDR3 is TGTGCCAGCAGCCCATCTACAGGGGCCGGCTATGGCTACACCTTC. Its protein is CASSPSTGAGYGYTF.

V is TRBV7-6 and J is TRBJ2-5; the D gene is possibly TRBD2 (5 bases). Germline CDR1 is SGHVS and CDR2 is FNYEAQ. The CDR3 spans 15 residues. Trimming stripped 5 bases from V and 0 bases from J, with 13 bases between. The CDR3, as DNA: TGTGCCAGCAGCCCCCTTGAGGGAAACCAAGAGACCCAGTACTTC. Protein sequence: CASSPLEGNQETQYF.

This chain uses TRBV6-1 with TRBJ1-2, with D unclear. The CDR3 length is 17 residues. The V gene's germline CDR1 is MNHNS and CDR2 SASEGT. Trimming shortened V by 2 bases and J by 0 bases, and 16 bases separated the two germline ends. CDR3 protein: CASSERQFSSTNYGYTF. The CDR3 DNA sequence: TGTGCCAGCAGTGAACGACAATTTTCCAGTACTAACTATGGCTACACCTTC.

The chain has TRBV7-2 and TRBJ2-3, with 9 bases matching TRBD2. Looked up from germline, CDR1 is SGHTA and CDR2 is FQGNSA. V lost 5 bases and J lost 7; bases outside the gene matches: 16. This CDR3 is built from 17 residues. The CDR3 DNA reads as TGTGCCAGCAGCCCTCGGTCTCGCGGGGGGGCATTTAATACGCAGTATTTT. Encoded protein: CASSPRSRGGAFNTQYF.

The rearrangement links TRBV24-1 to TRBJ2-5, with 10 bases aligning to TRBD1. Trimming removed 7 bases from V and 1 base from J; junction bases left unmatched: 8. The V gene's germline CDR1 is KGHDR and CDR2 SFDVKD. There are 16 residues in the CDR3. The CDR3 spells CATSNSRDRGQETQYF. The CDR3, as DNA: TGTGCCACCAGCAATTCAAGGGACAGGGGCCAAGAGACCCAGTACTTC.

This chain joins TRBV7-9 and TRBJ2-1, with TRBD2 matching 13 bases. This CDR3 contains 15 residues. Trimming cost V 6 bases and J 5 bases; bases outside gene matches: 4. The germline V gene has CDR1 SEHNR and CDR2 FQNEAQ (reference sequence). The CDR3 nucleotides read TGTGCCAGCAGATACGGGACTAGCGGGAACAATGAGCAGTTCTTC. Protein: CASRYGTSGNNEQFF.

The rearrangement uses TRBV2 and TRBJ1-3; 8 positions match TRBD1. V was pared by 8 bases and J by 4 bases, with 13 bases of the junction left unmatched. In germline, CDR1 is SNHLY, CDR2 FYNNEI. The CDR3 contains 16 residues. The CDR3 DNA is TGTGCCAGCTCTTACCTTGCACAGGGGGGCGGAAACACCATATATTTT. It specifies CASSYLAQGGGNTIYF.

The chain carries TRBV5-1 and TRBJ1-2; TRBD1 aligns across 8 bases. With V trimmed by 0 bases and J by 12 bases, 13 bases remained unmatched. CDR1 SGHRS and CDR2 YFSETQ come from the germline V gene. CDR3 length: 15 amino acids. The CDR3 spells CASSLGAGQALVDTF. The CDR3 region has the DNA TGCGCCAGCAGCTTGGGCGCGGGACAGGCCTTAGTCGACACCTTC.

The V call is TRBV12-3 or TRBV12-4, the J call TRBJ2-5, with 7 bases fitting TRBD2. There are 13 residues in the CDR3. With 8 bases clipped from V and 7 bases from J, the junction kept 10 bases outside the gene matches. CDR3 nucleotide sequence: TGTGCCAGCGGCCCGGGACTATCGGGGACCCAGTACTTC. Its translation: CASGPGLSGTQYF.

The chain uses TRBV18 and TRBJ1-4; 11 bases agree with TRBD1. Germline V gene data show CDR1 as KGHSH and CDR2 as LQKENI. The length of the CDR3 is 17 residues. The V gene end was trimmed by 2 bases and the J gene end by 7 bases; junction bases not matched to a gene: 9. The CDR3 reads CASSPRMGQGEGEKLFF. DNA for the CDR3: TGTGCCAGCTCACCAAGAATGGGACAGGGGGAAGGTGAAAAACTGTTTTTT.

The V and J genes are TRBV9 and TRBJ2-7; 7 bases agree with TRBD2. V trimming: 2 bases; J trimming: 6 bases; junction bases outside the gene matches: 2. This CDR3 spans 12 amino acids. Germline values: CDR1 SGDLS, CDR2 YYNGEE. The CDR3 spells CASSVGGAEQYF. DNA of the CDR3: TGTGCCAGCAGCGTGGGAGGGGCCGAGCAGTACTTC.